This T cell receptor beta chain was documented in a study of T cells expressing NK-cell markers. Using the 5' RACE reads, TCRdb records one entry per CDR3 protein without DNA. Recorded here are around 15,000 distinct CDR3 sequences; the top ten clones represent around 60%. Broader study findings: In several donors, dominant clonotypes made up 28.3-60.1% of CD3+CD56-NKG2C+ cells.

On this clonotype: Its antigen is as yet unknown.

Input material: blood T cells: a sorted CD56 or NKG2C T cell subset, CD4+ or CD8+ T cells, or bulk PBMC T cells (not recorded which). This TCR was recovered from a man aged 18 to 69 in good health.

The CDR3 sequence is CASSQRGLGTYNEQFF. The chain is built from TRBV4-2 and TRBJ2-1; the D call of TRBD2 rests on TCRdb alone, since no DNA is present to check it. CDR1 is LGHNA, CDR2 YNFKEQ, per germline. CDR3 length: 16 residues.